These 10 T cell receptor beta chains originate from one sample sequenced in a study of blood T cell repertoires in COVID-19. The assay was immunoSEQ multiplex PCR, and TCRdb's table has in-frame clones only and misses some. The sample has approximately 210,000 clones; around 86% are singletons. The specimen sequenced was PBMCs or T cells enriched from blood (not recorded which). The receptors originated from a woman aged 50 to 60 with acute COVID-19.

V gene TRBV10-3 combines with J gene TRBJ2-3, with D tentatively TRBD1 (6 bases). CDR3 length: 16 residues. V shed 4 bases and J shed 1 base, with 15 bases lying between them. From germline, CDR1 is ENHRY and CDR2 SYGVKD. The CDR3 DNA reads TGTGCCATCAGTGTCACAGGGAAGAGTGGCACAGATACGCAGTATTTT. Protein sequence: CAISVTGKSGTDTQYF.

This chain joins TRBV4-3 and TRBJ1-2; 7 nucleotides agree with TRBD1. The CDR3 spans 13 residues. J lost 3 bases, V lost 3 bases, and 1 base had no gene match. Germline V lookup: CDR1 LGHNA, CDR2 YSLEER. This chain's CDR3 is CASSHQGDYGYTF. The CDR3 nucleotides are TGCGCCAGCAGCCACCAGGGGGACTATGGCTACACCTTC.

About this clone itself: The same CDR3 also results from other DNA sequences found in this sample. This sequence joins TRBV3-1 (or the pseudogene TRBV3-2) and TRBJ1-1; D is undetermined. Germline loops: CDR1 LGHDT, CDR2 YNNKEL (reference sequence). The CDR3 loop spans 14 amino acids. V was clipped by 1 base and J by 2 bases, with 8 bases between them. CDR3 in DNA: TGTGCCAGCAGCCAAGGCGGGTCAAACACTGAAGCTTTCTTT. It translates to CASSQGGSNTEAFF.

This clone came up once. This chain joins TRBV2 and TRBJ1-6, with 7 bases fitting TRBD1. The V and J ends lost 3 bases and 6 bases, in that order; junction bases with no gene match: 5. The CDR3 covers 15 residues. Germline V CDR1 and CDR2: SNHLY, FYNNEI. CDR3 sequence reads: CASSERQGSNSPLHF. CDR3 DNA sequence: TGTGCCAGCAGTGAGCGACAGGGTAGTAATTCACCCCTCCACTTT.

This clone came up once. The rearrangement uses TRBV3-1 (or the pseudogene TRBV3-2) and TRBJ2-5, with D perhaps matching TRBD2 (6 bases). Germline CDR1 LGHDT, CDR2 YNNKEL (reference sequence). The V and J ends lost 1 base and 4 bases respectively, with 10 bases between them. The CDR3 is 14 residues long. CDR3 region: CASSQGRVRETQYF. CDR3 in DNA: TGTGCCAGCAGCCAAGGGAGGGTTCGAGAGACCCAGTACTTC.

The chain has TRBV2 and TRBJ2-7, with 7 bases lining up with TRBD2. From germline, CDR1 is SNHLY and CDR2 FYNNEI. The CDR3 runs 13 residues. The V gene end was trimmed by 5 bases and the J gene end by 7 bases; junction bases not matched to a gene: 8. CDR3 DNA: TGTGCCAGCAGTAAGACGGGGGGTGGGGAGCAGTACTTC. Translated: CASSKTGGGEQYF.

The chain recombines TRBV29-1 with TRBJ2-7; TRBD2 matches at 12 bases. Per germline, CDR1 SQVTM and CDR2 ANQGSEA. The CDR3 totals 15 residues. Trimming at V came to 7 bases and at J to 4 bases, leaving 11 bases not matched to a gene. The CDR3 loop reads CSGLGLAGTSYEQYF. As DNA, the CDR3 is TGCAGCGGGTTAGGACTAGCGGGGACATCTTACGAGCAGTACTTC.

The chain joins TRBV19 to TRBJ1-6; 8 positions agree with TRBD1. In germline, CDR1 is LNHDA, CDR2 SQIVND (reference sequence). CDR3 length: 17 residues. The junction had 18 bases not matched to a gene; V was cut back by 4 bases and J by 13 bases. This CDR3 is CASSTSGRQGAATPLHF. CDR3 nucleotide sequence: TGTGCCAGTAGTACATCCGGGAGGCAGGGGGCCGCCACTCCCCTCCACTTT. Based on the CDR3 plus reference TRBV19 and TRBJ1-6, the full variable domain is DGGITQSPKYLFRKEGQNVTLSCEQNLNHDAMYWYRQDPGQGLRLIYYSQIVNDFQKGDIAEGYSVSREKKESFPLTVTSAQKNPTAFYLCASSTSGRQGAATPLHFGNGTRLTVT.

CDR3 residues: CASSFFPRNEQYF. As DNA, the CDR3 is TGTGCCAGCAGCTTTTTTCCGAGGAACGAGCAGTACTTC. This chain joins TRBV7-2 and TRBJ2-7, with D hard to call. Germline CDR1 SGHTA, CDR2 FQGNSA. V shed 3 bases and J shed 5 bases, with 11 bases lying between them. The CDR3 is 13 amino acids.

The chain employs TRBV4-3 and TRBJ1-2; 12 nucleotides agree with TRBD1. Trimming at V came to 4 bases and at J to 7 bases, leaving 4 bases not matched to a gene. This CDR3 spans 14 amino acids. Germline CDR1 LGHNA, CDR2 YSLEER. Here the CDR3 DNA reads TGCGCCAGCAGCCGGAGGGGACAGGGGGCTGGCTACACCTTC. Its translation is CASSRRGQGAGYTF.